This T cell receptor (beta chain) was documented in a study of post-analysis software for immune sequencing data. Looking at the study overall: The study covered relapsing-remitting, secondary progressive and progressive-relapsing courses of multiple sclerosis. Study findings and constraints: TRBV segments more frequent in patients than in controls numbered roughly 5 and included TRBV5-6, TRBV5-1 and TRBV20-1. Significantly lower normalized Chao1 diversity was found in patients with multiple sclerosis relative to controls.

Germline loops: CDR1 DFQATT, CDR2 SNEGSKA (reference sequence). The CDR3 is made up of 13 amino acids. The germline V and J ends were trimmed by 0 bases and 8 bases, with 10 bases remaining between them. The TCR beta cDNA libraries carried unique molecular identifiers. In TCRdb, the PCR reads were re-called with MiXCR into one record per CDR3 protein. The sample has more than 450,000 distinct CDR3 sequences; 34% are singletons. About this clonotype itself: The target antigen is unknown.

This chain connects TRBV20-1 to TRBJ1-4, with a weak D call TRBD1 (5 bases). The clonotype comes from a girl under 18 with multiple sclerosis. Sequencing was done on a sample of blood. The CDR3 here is CSARDEGQEKLFF. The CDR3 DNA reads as TGCAGTGCTAGAGACGAGGGGCAAGAAAAACTGTTTTTT.